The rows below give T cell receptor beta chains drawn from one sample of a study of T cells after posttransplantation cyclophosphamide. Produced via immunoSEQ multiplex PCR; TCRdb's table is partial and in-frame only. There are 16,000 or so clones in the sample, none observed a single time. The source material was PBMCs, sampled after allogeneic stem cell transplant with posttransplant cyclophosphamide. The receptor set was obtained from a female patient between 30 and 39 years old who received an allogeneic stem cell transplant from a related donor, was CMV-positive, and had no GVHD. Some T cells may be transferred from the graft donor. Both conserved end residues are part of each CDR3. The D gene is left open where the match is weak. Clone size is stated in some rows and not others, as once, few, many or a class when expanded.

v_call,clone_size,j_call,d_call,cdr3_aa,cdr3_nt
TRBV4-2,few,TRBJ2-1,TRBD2,CASSRTSAQDDEQFF,TGTGCCAGCAGCCGGACTAGCGCCCAAGACGATGAGCAGTTCTTC
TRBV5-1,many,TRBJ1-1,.,CASSLDGQPNTEAFF,TGCGCCAGCAGCTTGGACGGACAGCCGAACACTGAAGCTTTCTTT
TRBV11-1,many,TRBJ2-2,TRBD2,CASRTGGTSGNTGELFF,TGTGCCAGCAGAACTGGTGGGACTAGCGGAAACACCGGGGAGCTGTTTTTT
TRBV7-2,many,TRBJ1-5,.,CASSPFQGNSNQPQHF,TGTGCCAGCAGCCCCTTTCAGGGAAATAGCAATCAGCCCCAGCATTTT
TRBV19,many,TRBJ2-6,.,CASSLTGTSGANVLTF,TGTGCCAGTAGCCTTACGGGGACTTCTGGGGCCAACGTCCTGACTTTC
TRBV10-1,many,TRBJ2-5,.,CASSESPEETQYF,TGCGCCAGCAGTGAGTCCCCTGAAGAGACCCAGTACTTC
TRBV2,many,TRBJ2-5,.,CASIDLRGGETQYF,TGTGCCAGCATAGACCTGAGAGGAGGGGAGACCCAGTACTTC
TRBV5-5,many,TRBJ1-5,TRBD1,CASSFGTGYQPQHF,TGTGCCAGCAGCTTTGGGACAGGGTACCAGCCCCAGCATTTT
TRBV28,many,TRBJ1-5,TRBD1,CASRPPGQAGNQPQHF,TGTGCCAGCAGACCCCCGGGACAGGCGGGCAATCAGCCCCAGCATTTT
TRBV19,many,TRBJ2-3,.,CASSMVAGTDTQYF,TGTGCCAGTAGTATGGTAGCGGGCACAGATACGCAGTATTTT
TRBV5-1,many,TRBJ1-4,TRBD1,CASSSTGEPEKLFF,TGCGCCAGCAGCTCGACAGGGGAACCCGAAAAACTGTTTTTT
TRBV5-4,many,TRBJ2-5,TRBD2,CASSRGLAGVDETQYF,TGTGCCAGCAGCCGGGGACTAGCGGGAGTAGATGAGACCCAGTACTTC
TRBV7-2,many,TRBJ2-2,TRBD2,CASSLVLAGAGELFF,TGTGCCAGCAGCTTAGTACTAGCGGGAGCCGGGGAGCTGTTTTTT
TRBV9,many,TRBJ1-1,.,CASSVGSDENTEAFF,TGTGCCAGCAGCGTAGGGAGCGACGAGAACACTGAAGCTTTCTTT
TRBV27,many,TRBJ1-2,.,CASRATGGYYGYTF,TGTGCCAGCCGTGCGACAGGAGGATACTATGGCTACACCTTC
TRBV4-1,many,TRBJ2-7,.,CASSPSGSSYEQYF,TGCGCCAGCAGCCCCTCGGGTTCCTCCTACGAGCAGTACTTC
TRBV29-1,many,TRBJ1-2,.,CSVEVLVIGEGGYTF,TGCAGCGTTGAAGTTTTGGTCATTGGGGAGGGTGGCTACACCTTC
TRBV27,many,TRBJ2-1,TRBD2,CASSYRAGLAREGGYNEQFF,TGTGCCAGCAGTTACCGAGCGGGACTAGCGAGGGAGGGGGGCTACAATGAGCAGTTCTTC
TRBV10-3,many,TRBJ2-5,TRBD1,CATSFAGGPQETQYF,TGTGCCACCAGCTTCGCAGGGGGCCCACAAGAGACCCAGTACTTC
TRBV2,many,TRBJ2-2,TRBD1,CASSPRDRNTGELFF,TGTGCCAGCAGTCCTCGGGACAGGAACACCGGGGAGCTGTTTTTT
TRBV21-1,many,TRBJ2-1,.,CASSSRDSLCLDEQFF,TGTGCCAGCAGCTCCCGGGACAGTCTTTGTTTAGATGAGCAGTTCTTC
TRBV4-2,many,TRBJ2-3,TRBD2,CASSLRLLAGGLLSTDTQYF,TGTGCCAGCAGCCTCCGCCTATTAGCGGGAGGACTCCTTAGCACAGATACGCAGTATTTT
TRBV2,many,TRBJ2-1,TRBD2,CASSISGRSDNEQFF,TGTGCCAGCAGTATTAGCGGGAGGAGCGACAATGAGCAGTTCTTC
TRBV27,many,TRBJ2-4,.,CASSQGLGTGFVKNIQYF,TGTGCCAGCAGTCAGGGACTGGGAACGGGCTTCGTCAAAAACATTCAGTACTTC
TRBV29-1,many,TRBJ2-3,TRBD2,CSVAWLAGGTDTQYF,TGCAGCGTTGCGTGGCTAGCGGGAGGCACAGATACGCAGTATTTT
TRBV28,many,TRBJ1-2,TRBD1,CASSPLGQGYGYTF,TGTGCCAGCAGCCCTTTGGGACAGGGGTATGGCTACACCTTC
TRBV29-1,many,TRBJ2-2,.,CSVVEPQAGELFF,TGCAGCGTTGTTGAGCCCCAGGCCGGGGAGCTGTTTTTT
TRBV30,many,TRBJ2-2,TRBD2,CAWSILAGWAGELFF,TGTGCCTGGAGCATACTAGCGGGATGGGCCGGGGAGCTGTTTTTT
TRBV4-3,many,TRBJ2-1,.,CASSQDRVGRGRGQFF,TGCGCCAGCAGCCAAGATCGCGTGGGAAGGGGAAGGGGGCAGTTCTTC
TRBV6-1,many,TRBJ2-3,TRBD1,CASSEGWDRLSSTDTQYF,TGTGCCAGCAGTGAAGGTTGGGACAGGCTATCTAGCACAGATACGCAGTATTTT
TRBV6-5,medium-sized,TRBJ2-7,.,CASSYSRVRSYEQYF,TGTGCCAGCAGTTACTCGCGGGTACGCTCCTACGAGCAGTACTTC
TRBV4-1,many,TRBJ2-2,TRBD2,CASSQVRAGSNTGELFF,TGCGCCAGCAGCCAAGTCCGAGCGGGATCGAACACCGGGGAGCTGTTTTTT
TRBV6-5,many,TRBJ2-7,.,CASSYEGGALYEQYF,TGTGCCAGCAGTTACGAGGGGGGGGCTCTCTACGAGCAGTACTTC
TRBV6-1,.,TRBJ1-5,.,CAATGTPFRQPQHF,TGTGCCGCGACCGGGACTCCCTTTAGGCAGCCCCAGCATTTT
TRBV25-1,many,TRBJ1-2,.,CASSTGFGGYTF,TGTGCCAGCAGTACAGGCTTCGGGGGCTACACCTTC
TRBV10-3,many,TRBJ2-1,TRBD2,CAISESLAGAEQFF,TGTGCCATCAGTGAGTCCCTAGCGGGAGCTGAGCAGTTCTTC
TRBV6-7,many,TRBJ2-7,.,CASRRDNSYEQYF,TGTGCCAGCAGAAGGGACAACTCCTACGAGCAGTACTTC
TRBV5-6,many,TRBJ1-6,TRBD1,CASSSVSTGVNSPLHF,TGTGCCAGCAGCTCTGTTTCTACAGGGGTAAATTCACCCCTCCACTTT
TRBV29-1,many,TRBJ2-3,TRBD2,CSVEDKGLSDTQYF,TGCAGCGTTGAAGATAAGGGACTATCGGATACGCAGTATTTT
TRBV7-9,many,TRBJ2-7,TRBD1,CASTRSGTGSSEQYF,TGTGCCAGCACACGTTCGGGGACAGGGTCCTCCGAGCAGTACTTC
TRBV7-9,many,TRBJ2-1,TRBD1,CASSTGTGTNEQFF,TGTGCCAGCAGCACCGGGACAGGGACCAATGAGCAGTTCTTC